These 11 T cell receptor beta chains were sequenced from one sample in a study of blood T cell repertoires in COVID-19. Method: immunoSEQ multiplex PCR; TCRdb's copy keeps in-frame clones and lacks some. The table lists fewer than 75,000 clones, over 70% of them singletons, with approximately 8% in the top ten. The sequenced sample consisted of peripheral blood. The receptors were sampled from a man aged 45-65 years with active COVID-19.

The genes are TRBV6-2 or TRBV6-3 and TRBJ1-2, with D perhaps matching TRBD1 (5 bases). In germline, CDR1 is MNHEY, CDR2 SVGEGT. The V end was cut by 0 bases, the J end by 5 bases, with 10 bases between. CDR3 size: 14 residues. CDR3: CASSYSVGGYGYTF. In nucleotides, the CDR3 is TGTGCCAGCAGTTACTCCGTCGGGGGGTATGGCTACACCTTC.

This chain joins TRBV29-1 and TRBJ2-1; D remains unclear. V was shortened by 2 bases and J by 0 bases, with 5 bases between the two germline ends. CDR1 SQVTM and CDR2 ANQGSEA come from the germline V gene. This CDR3 has 13 amino acids. CDR3 in amino acids: CSVELSSYNEQFF. The CDR3 bases are TGCAGCGTTGAACTGAGCTCCTACAATGAGCAGTTCTTC.

J is TRBJ1-3 and V is TRBV7-2; a possible D gene is TRBD1 (6 bases). This CDR3 comprises 15 residues. The germline V and J ends were trimmed by 2 bases and 3 bases, with 11 bases remaining between them. Germline CDR1 is SGHTA and CDR2 is FQGNSA. CDR3 nucleotide sequence: TGTGCCAGCAGCTTACAGGGGTGGATTGGAAACACCATATATTTT. Translating it yields CASSLQGWIGNTIYF.

This clone has only one observation. This chain connects TRBV5-4 to TRBJ2-7; 8 nucleotides align to TRBD1. There are 15 residues in the CDR3. CDR1 is SGHNT, CDR2 YYREEE, per germline (reference sequence). V gave up 4 bases and J gave up 2 bases; unmatched junction bases: 8. The DNA for the CDR3 is TGTGCCAGCAGCAATACAGGACAGGGTACCTACGAGCAGTACTTC. As protein: CASSNTGQGTYEQYF.

J is TRBJ1-5 and V is TRBV24-1, with 7 bases identical to TRBD1. From germline, CDR1 is KGHDR and CDR2 SFDVKD. After removal of 7 bases from V and 7 bases from J, the junction contained 12 bases not matched to a gene. The CDR3 has 15 residues. For the CDR3, the DNA is TGTGCCACCAGGGAAGGAGACAGGGCTAACCAGCCCCAGCATTTT. As protein: CATREGDRANQPQHF.

The CDR3 DNA reads TGTGCCAGCAGCCAAGATGGGACAGTTAACACTGAAGCTTTCTTT. The encoded protein is CASSQDGTVNTEAFF. The V call is TRBV4-2, the J call TRBJ1-1; 7 bases map to TRBD1. The trim removed 0 bases at V and 2 bases at J, leaving 3 bases unmatched. The CDR3 loop spans 15 amino acids. Per the germline V gene, CDR1 is LGHNA and CDR2 is YNFKEQ.

The chain links TRBV7-9 to TRBJ1-2; D remains ambiguous. CDR1 is SEHNR and CDR2 is FQNEAQ in the germline V gene (reference sequence). The CDR3 length is 13 residues. V lost 1 base, J lost 5 bases, and 8 bases lay in between. CDR3 sequence reads: CASSLVQSYGYTF. The CDR3 nucleotides are TGTGCCAGCAGCTTAGTCCAGTCTTATGGCTACACCTTC.

The chain carries TRBV4-3 and TRBJ1-2, with a tentative D call TRBD1 (5 bases). Germline CDR1 reads LGHNA; CDR2 reads YSLEER. Trimming cost V 1 base and J 4 bases, with 13 bases left between them. The CDR3 is made up of 15 amino acids. CDR3 protein: CASSQAGGDPYGYTF. In DNA form, the CDR3 reads TGCGCCAGCAGCCAAGCGGGCGGGGACCCCTATGGCTACACCTTC.

The rearrangement joins TRBV19 to TRBJ2-3; D possibly corresponds to TRBD2 (5 bases). V was pared by 4 bases and J by 6 bases, with 8 bases between. From germline, CDR1 is LNHDA and CDR2 SQIVND (reference sequence). This CDR3 region has 12 residues. The CDR3 sequence is CASSTGRDTQYF. As DNA, the CDR3 is TGTGCCAGTAGTACGGGAAGGGATACGCAGTATTTT.

The J gene is TRBJ1-2, the V gene TRBV5-1; the D is unclear. This CDR3 spans 13 amino acids. Germline V gene lookup returns CDR1 SGHRS and CDR2 YFSETQ. Trimming took off 0 bases at V and 6 bases at J, with 9 bases between the two ends. As DNA, the CDR3 is TGCGCCAGCAGCTTGGTCTCCGGGGATGGCTACACCTTC. Translated, it gives CASSLVSGDGYTF.

CDR3 sequence (DNA): TGTGCCAGCAGCGTGCCCGACAGCTTTAACTATGGCTACACCTTC. Its protein is CASSVPDSFNYGYTF. This chain uses TRBV9 with TRBJ1-2; possible D gene TRBD1, 5 bases. The CDR3 consists of 15 residues. Germline V CDR1 and CDR2: SGDLS, YYNGEE. Trimming stripped 2 bases from V and 1 base from J, with 12 bases between.